This TCR beta chain originates from a study of blood T cell repertoires in COVID-19. The overall study: From the United States, Italy and Spain came samples of acute and convalescent COVID-19. PBMCs, B-cell-depleted T cells, or T cells provided the cDNA or gDNA that made up the material.

Per the authors' pipeline: Reference gene primers were amplified, and this amplification served to estimate nucleated cell counts. Clones were read by immunoSEQ multiplex PCR, and TCRdb kept only the in-frame ones, dropping some. That table furnishes V, J and clone size, whereas the DNA furnished D and trimming. This table holds 15,000 to 18,000 clones, approximately 78% found once. V was clipped by 1 base and J by 0 bases, with 9 bases between them. CDR1 MNHEY and CDR2 SMNVEV come from the germline V gene (reference sequence). CDR3 size: 16 residues. This clone was seen a few times. The V call is TRBV27, the J call TRBJ2-2; D may be TRBD1 (5 bases). This TCR derives from a man of 80 years or more with active or convalescent COVID-19. Sequencing was carried out using peripheral blood. CDR3 bases: TGTGCCAGCAGTTTATATGCAGGGTCGAACACCGGGGAGCTGTTTTTT. Translated: CASSLYAGSNTGELFF.